The T cell receptor (beta chain) under discussion was sequenced for a study of patients and donors after allogeneic stem cell transplantation. The table lists this clonotype with a few counts. CDR1 is SGHDT, CDR2 YYEEEE, per germline. V was clipped by 4 bases and J by 4 bases; unmatched bases: 10. The CDR3 has 16 amino acids. TCRdb reanalysed the RT-PCR reads using MiXCR and keeps one entry per CDR3 protein. The repertoire holds 920,000 or so distinct CDR3 sequences, with roughly 18% as singletons. The sequence was collected from a human donor who was either an allogeneic HSCT recipient or a stem cell or donor lymphocyte infusion donor (not recorded which). It is not recorded whose cells these are; they may come from a transplant donor. The source material was blood, either unsorted or a sorted T cell fraction (not recorded which). The chain is built from TRBV5-6 and TRBJ2-1, with 8 bases that match TRBD2. CDR3 protein: CASSVGGRLEYNEQFF. Written as DNA, the CDR3 is TGTGCCAGCAGCGTCGGCGGGAGGCTCGAATACAATGAGCAGTTCTTC.